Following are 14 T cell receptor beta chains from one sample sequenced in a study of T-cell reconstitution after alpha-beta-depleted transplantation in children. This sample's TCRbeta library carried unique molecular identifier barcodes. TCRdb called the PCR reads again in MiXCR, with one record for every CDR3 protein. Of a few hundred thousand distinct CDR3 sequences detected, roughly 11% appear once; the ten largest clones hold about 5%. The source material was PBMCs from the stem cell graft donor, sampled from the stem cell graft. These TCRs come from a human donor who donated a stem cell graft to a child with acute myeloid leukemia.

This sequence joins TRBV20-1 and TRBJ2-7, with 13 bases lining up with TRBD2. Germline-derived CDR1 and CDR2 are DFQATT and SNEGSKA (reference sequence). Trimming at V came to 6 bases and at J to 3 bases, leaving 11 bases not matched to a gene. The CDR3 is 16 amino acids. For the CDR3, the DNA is TGCAGTGCCCCAACCGGGACTAGCGGGACTAACTACGAGCAGTACTTC. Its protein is CSAPTGTSGTNYEQYF.

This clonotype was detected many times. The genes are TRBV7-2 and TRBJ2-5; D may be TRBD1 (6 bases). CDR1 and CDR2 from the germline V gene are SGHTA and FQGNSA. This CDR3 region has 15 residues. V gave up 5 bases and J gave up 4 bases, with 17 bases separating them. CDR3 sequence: CASSRTTGSGETQYF. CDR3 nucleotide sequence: TGTGCCAGCAGCCGAACAACAGGGTCGGGAGAGACCCAGTACTTC.

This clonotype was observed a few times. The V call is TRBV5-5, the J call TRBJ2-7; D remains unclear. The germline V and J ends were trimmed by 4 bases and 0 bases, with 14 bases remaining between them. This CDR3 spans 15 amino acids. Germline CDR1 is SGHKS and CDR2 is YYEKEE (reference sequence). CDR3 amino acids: CASSQQLHISYEQYF. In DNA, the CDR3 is TGTGCCAGCAGCCAACAACTTCACATCTCCTACGAGCAGTACTTC.

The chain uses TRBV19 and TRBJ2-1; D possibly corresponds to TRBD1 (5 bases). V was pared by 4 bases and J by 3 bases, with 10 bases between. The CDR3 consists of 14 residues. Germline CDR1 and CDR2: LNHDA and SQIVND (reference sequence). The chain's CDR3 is CASSKGVGYNEQFF. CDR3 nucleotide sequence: TGTGCCAGTAGTAAAGGGGTAGGCTACAATGAGCAGTTCTTC.

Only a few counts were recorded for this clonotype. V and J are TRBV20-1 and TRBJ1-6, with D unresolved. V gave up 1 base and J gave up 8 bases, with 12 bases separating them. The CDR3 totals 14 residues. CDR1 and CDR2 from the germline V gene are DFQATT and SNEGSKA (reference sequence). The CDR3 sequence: CSARAGSTDSPLHF. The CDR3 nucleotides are TGCAGTGCTAGAGCAGGTTCTACGGATTCACCCCTCCACTTT.

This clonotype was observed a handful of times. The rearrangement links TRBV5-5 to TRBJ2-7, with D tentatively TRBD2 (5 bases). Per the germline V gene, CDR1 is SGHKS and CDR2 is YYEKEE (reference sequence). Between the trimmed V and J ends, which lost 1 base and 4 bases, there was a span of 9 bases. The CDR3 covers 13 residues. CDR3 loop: CASSLTDSYEQYV. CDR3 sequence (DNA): TGTGCCAGCAGCTTGACGGACTCTTACGAGCAGTACGTC.

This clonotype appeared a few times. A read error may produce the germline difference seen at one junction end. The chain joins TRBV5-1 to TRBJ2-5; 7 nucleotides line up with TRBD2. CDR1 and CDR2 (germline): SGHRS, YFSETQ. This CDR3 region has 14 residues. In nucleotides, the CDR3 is TGCGCCAGCAGCTTGGGGGAGGGCCAACAGACCCAGTACTTC. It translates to CASSLGEGQQTQYF.

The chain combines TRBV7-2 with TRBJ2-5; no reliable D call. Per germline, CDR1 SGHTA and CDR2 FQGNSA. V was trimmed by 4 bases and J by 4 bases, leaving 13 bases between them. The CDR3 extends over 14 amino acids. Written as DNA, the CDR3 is TGTGCCAGCAGCTGGGCCCTACTGCGAGAGACCCAGTACTTC. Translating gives CASSWALLRETQYF. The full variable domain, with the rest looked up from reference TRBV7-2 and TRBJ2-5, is GAGVSQSPSNKVTEKGKDVELRCDPISGHTALYWYRQSLGQGLEFLIYFQGNSAPDKSGLPSDRFSAERTGGSVSTLTIQRTQQEDSAVYLCASSWALLRETQYFGPGTRLLVL.

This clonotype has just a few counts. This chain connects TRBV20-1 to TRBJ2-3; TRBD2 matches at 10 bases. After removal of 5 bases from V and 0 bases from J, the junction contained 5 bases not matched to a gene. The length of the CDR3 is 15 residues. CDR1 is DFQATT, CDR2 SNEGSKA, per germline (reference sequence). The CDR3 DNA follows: TGCAGTGCTCAGGGACTAGCGATTAGCACAGATACGCAGTATTTT. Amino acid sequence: CSAQGLAISTDTQYF.

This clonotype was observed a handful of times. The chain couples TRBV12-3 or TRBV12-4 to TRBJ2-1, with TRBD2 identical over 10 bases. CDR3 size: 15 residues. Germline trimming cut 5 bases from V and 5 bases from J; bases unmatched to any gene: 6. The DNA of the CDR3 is TGTGCCAGCAGTCCACTAGCGGGATTCCACAATGAGCAGTTCTTC. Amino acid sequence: CASSPLAGFHNEQFF.

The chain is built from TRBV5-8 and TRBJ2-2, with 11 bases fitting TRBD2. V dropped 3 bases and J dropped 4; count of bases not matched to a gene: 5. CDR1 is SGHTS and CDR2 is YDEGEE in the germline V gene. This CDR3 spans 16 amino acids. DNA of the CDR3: TGTGCCAGCAGCTCCCTAGCGGGAGGTTCCACCGGGGAGCTGTTTTTT. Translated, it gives CASSSLAGGSTGELFF.

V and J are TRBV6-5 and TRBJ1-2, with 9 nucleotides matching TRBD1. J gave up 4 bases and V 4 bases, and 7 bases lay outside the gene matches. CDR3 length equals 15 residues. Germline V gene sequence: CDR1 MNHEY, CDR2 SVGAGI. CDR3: CASSSLQGAVYGYTF. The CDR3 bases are TGTGCCAGCAGTTCCTTACAGGGGGCAGTCTATGGCTACACCTTC.

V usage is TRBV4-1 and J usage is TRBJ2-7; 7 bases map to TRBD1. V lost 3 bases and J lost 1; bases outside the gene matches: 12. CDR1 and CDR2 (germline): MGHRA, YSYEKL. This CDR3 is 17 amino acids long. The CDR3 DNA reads TGCGCCAGCAGCCACGAGACAGGGACGGAGTTATCCTACGAGCAGTACTTC. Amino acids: CASSHETGTELSYEQYF.

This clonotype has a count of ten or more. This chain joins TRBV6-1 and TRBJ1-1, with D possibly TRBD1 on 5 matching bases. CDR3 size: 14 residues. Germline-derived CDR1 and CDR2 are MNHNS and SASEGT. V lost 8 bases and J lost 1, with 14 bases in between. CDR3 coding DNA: TGTGCCAGCGGGCGGCCCGGACAGAACACTGAAGCTTTCTTT. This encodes CASGRPGQNTEAFF.